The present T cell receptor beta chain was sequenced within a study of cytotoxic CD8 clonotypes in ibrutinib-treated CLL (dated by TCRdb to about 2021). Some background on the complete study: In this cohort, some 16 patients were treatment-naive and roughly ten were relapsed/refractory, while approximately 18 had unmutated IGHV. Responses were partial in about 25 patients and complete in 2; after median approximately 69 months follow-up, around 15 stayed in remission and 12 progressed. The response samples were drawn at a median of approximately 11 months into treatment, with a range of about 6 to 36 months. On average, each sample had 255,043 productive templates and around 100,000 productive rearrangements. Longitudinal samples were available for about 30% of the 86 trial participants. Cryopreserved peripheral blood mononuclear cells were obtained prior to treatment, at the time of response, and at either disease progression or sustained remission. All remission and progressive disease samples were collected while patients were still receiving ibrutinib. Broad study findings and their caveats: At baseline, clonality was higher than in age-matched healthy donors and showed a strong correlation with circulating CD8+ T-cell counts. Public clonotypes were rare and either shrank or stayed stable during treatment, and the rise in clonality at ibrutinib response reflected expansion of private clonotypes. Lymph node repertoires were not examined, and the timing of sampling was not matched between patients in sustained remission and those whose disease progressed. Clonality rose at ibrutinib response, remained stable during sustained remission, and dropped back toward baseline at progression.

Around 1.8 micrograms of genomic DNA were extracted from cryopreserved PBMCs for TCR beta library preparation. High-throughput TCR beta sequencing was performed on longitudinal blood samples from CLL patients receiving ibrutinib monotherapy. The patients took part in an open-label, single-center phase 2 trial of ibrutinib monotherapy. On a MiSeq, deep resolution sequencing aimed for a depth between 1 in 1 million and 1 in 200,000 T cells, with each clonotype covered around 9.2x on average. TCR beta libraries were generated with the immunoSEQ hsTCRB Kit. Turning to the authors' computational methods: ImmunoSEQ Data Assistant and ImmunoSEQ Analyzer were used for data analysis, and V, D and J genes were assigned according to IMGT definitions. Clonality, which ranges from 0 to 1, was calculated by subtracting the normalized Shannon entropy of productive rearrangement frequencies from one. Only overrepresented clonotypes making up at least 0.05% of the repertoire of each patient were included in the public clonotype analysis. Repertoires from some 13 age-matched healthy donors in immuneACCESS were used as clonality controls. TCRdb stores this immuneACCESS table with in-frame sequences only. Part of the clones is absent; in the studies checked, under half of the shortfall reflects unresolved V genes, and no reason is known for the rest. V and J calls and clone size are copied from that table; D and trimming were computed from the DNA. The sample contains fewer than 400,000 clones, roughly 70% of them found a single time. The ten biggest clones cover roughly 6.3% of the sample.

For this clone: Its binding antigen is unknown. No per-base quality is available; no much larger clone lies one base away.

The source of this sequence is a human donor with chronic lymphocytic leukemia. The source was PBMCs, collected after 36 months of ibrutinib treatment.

The CDR3 region reads CASSGDLYEQYF. The DNA reads TGTGCCAGCAGCGGGGACTTGTACGAGCAGTACTTC. Recombination linked TRBV2 to TRBJ2-7; tentative D gene TRBD2, with 6 bases matching. Reading the germline V gene gives CDR1 SNHLY and CDR2 FYNNEI. Counted from cysteine to phenylalanine, this CDR3 has 12 amino acids. The read is trimmed to its CDR3 DNA, 36 bases read in frame from base 1. Between the V and J ends, shortened by 6 bases and 4 bases respectively, the junction contains 10 bases.